This T cell receptor (beta chain) was sequenced during a study of shared clonotypes between healthy human individuals. TCRdb's table, derived via immunoSEQ multiplex PCR, lists solely in-frame clones and lacks some. Of some 2.1 million clones listed, roughly 95% are singletons. CD45RO negativity and positive selection for CCR7 defined naive CD8 cells, a population that excluded terminally differentiated effector memory CD45RA+ cells. With 4 bases clipped from V and 5 bases from J, the junction kept 12 bases outside the gene matches. The CDR3 is 16 amino acids. Germline CDR1 reads MGHRA; CDR2 reads YSYEKL.

The TCR originated in a man aged 18 to 29 in good health. The sequencing input was naive CD8+ T cells sorted from blood. The chain joins TRBV4-1 to TRBJ1-2; TRBD1 agrees at 8 bases. The CDR3 DNA reads TGCGCCAGCAGCCGCGAAGGACAGGGTCAAAGGTATGGCTACACCTTC. Translated: CASSREGQGQRYGYTF.